This T cell receptor (beta chain) was sequenced for a study of T cell responses to AZD1222 COVID-19 vaccine. Whole-study findings and limits: Without day 14 samples, only post-peak T cell repertoires were studied. The study reported that nearly half of spike-specific TCRs target unmutated variant regions. Baseline seropositives among AZD1222 recipients totaled only 5 to 7. Donors were chiefly white British, with a greater number of females, and clonal diversity was perhaps underestimated.

Using immunoSEQ multiplex PCR, the repertoire was profiled, and TCRdb retains in-frame clones only, with some absent. The sample lists about 72,000 clones; about 89% were seen once. This CDR3 is 13 amino acids long. Per the germline V gene, CDR1 is SGHAT and CDR2 is FQNNGV. V was pared by 3 bases and J by 5 bases, with 10 bases between. To note about this clone: Its antigen is not identified.

This material consisted of peripheral blood, taken 28 days after the second AZD1222 dose. The chain is built from TRBV11-2 and TRBJ1-2; D gene unclear. This sequence was found in an adult who received the AZD1222 COVID-19 vaccine. The CDR3 here is CASSLEAPYGYTF. In DNA form, the CDR3 reads TGTGCCAGCAGCTTGGAAGCACCGTATGGCTACACCTTC.